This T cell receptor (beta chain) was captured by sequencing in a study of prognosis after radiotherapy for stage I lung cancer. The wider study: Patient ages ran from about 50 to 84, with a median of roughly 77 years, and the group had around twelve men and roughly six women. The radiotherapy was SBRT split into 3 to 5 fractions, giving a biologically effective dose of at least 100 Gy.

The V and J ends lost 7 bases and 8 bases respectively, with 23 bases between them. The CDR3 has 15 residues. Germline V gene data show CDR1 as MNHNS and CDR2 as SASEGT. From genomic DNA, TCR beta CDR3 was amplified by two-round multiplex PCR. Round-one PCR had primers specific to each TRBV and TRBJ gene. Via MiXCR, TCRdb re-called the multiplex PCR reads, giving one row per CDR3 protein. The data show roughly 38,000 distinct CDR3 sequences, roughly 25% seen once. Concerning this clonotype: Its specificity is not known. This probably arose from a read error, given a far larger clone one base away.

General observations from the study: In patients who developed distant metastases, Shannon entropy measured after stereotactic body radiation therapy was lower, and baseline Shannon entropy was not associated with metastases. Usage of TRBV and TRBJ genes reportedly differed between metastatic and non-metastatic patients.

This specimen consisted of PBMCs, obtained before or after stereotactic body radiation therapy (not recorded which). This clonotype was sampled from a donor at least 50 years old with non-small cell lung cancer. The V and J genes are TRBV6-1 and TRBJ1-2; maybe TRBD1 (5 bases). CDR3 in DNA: TGTGCCAGCACTTCGGACCCTCTGACCCGGGGGGGCTACACCTTC. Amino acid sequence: CASTSDPLTRGGYTF.